This passage covers 9 T cell receptor beta chains from one sample sequenced in a study of vaccination effects on CD4 cells after COVID-19. These receptors' targets are unknown. Using viral peptide pools, the ViraFEST assay grew out antigen-specific CD4+ T cells prior to sequencing. Isolating CD4+ T cells followed roughly ten days of culture. Nucleocapsid antibodies were negative in the vaccine recipients, who had never had SARS-CoV-2 infection. Only in-frame clones appear in the TCRdb table, and some are missing; sequencing was by immunoSEQ multiplex PCR. The table has about 73,000 clones, under 85% seen once; the top ten hold 2.5% to 3%. Here the sequenced sample was CD4+ T cells from PBMCs cultured with HCoV-NL63 spike peptides, taken before COVID-19 vaccination. Every receptor here comes from a human donor who received a COVID-19 vaccine.

The V and J genes are TRBV24-1 and TRBJ2-2; 8 bases fit TRBD1. V lost 6 bases, J lost 1 base, and 9 bases stayed unmatched. CDR1 is KGHDR, CDR2 SFDVKD, per germline. The CDR3 is made up of 17 amino acids. This chain's CDR3 is CATSSIPGQENTGELFF. DNA for the CDR3: TGTGCCACCAGTTCAATCCCGGGACAGGAGAACACCGGGGAGCTGTTTTTT.

Here the CDR3 reads CASSQYSSHYGYTF. The CDR3 DNA sequence: TGTGCCAGCAGCCAATACAGTTCCCACTATGGCTACACCTTC. The gene calls are TRBV7-2 and TRBJ1-2; D ambiguous. In germline, CDR1 is SGHTA, CDR2 FQGNSA. Trimming cost V 5 bases and J 3 bases, with 13 bases left between them. The length of the CDR3 is 14 residues. The whole variable domain, remainder taken from reference TRBV7-2 and TRBJ1-2, is GAGVSQSPSNKVTEKGKDVELRCDPISGHTALYWYRQSLGQGLEFLIYFQGNSAPDKSGLPSDRFSAERTGGSVSTLTIQRTQQEDSAVYLCASSQYSSHYGYTFGSGTRLTVV.

CDR3 bases: TGTGCCAGCTCACCATCGAACAGGGTGGGAGAGCAGTACGTC. Translation: CASSPSNRVGEQYV. The gene calls are TRBV18 and TRBJ2-7, with D possibly matching TRBD1 (6 bases). Germline V gene data show CDR1 as KGHSH and CDR2 as LQKENI. V gave up 2 bases and J gave up 7 bases, with 15 bases separating them. The CDR3 contains 14 residues.

The V and J genes are TRBV6-5 and TRBJ1-4, with D possibly being TRBD1 (5 bases). V shed 2 bases and J shed 8 bases, with 12 bases lying between them. Germline V CDR1 and CDR2: MNHEY, SVGAGI. The CDR3 sequence is 14 residues long. For the CDR3, the DNA is TGTGCCAGCAGTTACGACCTTAGGGGAGAAAAACTGTTTTTT. It codes for CASSYDLRGEKLFF.

The chain employs TRBV5-1 and TRBJ1-4; D might be TRBD1 (6 bases). The V end lost 4 bases, the J end lost 5 bases, and 12 bases lay between the germline ends. CDR3 length equals 14 residues. Germline V CDR1 and CDR2: SGHRS, YFSETQ. CDR3 sequence (DNA): TGCGCCAGCAGCCCAGGGGTTCAAAATGAAAAACTGTTTTTT. The encoded protein is CASSPGVQNEKLFF.

The chain recombines TRBV24-1 with TRBJ2-5; D is unresolved. Looked up from germline, CDR1 is KGHDR and CDR2 is SFDVKD. The CDR3 is 14 residues long. With 3 bases removed from V and 5 bases from J, the gap between germline ends came to 12 bases. The CDR3 sequence is CATSDPSSPETQYF. The CDR3 DNA follows: TGTGCCACCAGTGATCCGTCGAGCCCCGAGACCCAGTACTTC.

The chain combines TRBV2 with TRBJ2-5; 8 positions match TRBD1. CDR1 is SNHLY, CDR2 FYNNEI, per germline. CDR3 length: 13 amino acids. The J segment lost 7 bases and the V segment lost 4 bases, leaving 5 bases of the junction unmatched. The CDR3 sequence is CASSVNRGATQYF. The CDR3 DNA sequence: TGTGCCAGCAGTGTGAACAGGGGGGCGACCCAGTACTTC.

On this clone itself: Mismatch with germline at one junction end may stem from a read error. V gene TRBV28 combines with J gene TRBJ1-3; unclear D gene. The CDR3 sequence is 11 residues long. Germline V gives CDR1 MDHEN, CDR2 SYDVKM. In nucleotides, the CDR3 is TGCGCCACTTATTGGAGAAACACCATATATTTT. This gives the protein CATYWRNTIYF.

The chain carries TRBV4-1 and TRBJ2-5; either TRBD1 or TRBD2 may fit D (5 bases each). Per germline, CDR1 MGHRA and CDR2 YSYEKL. This CDR3 has 17 amino acids. Trimming left V 0 bases short and J 5 bases short, with 19 bases between. This CDR3 is CASSQDPPGTLRETQYF. The CDR3 nucleotides are TGCGCCAGCAGCCAAGACCCCCCCGGGACCCTGAGGGAGACCCAGTACTTC.